This TCR beta chain was sequenced during a study of shared T cell receptors in the human thymus. Sequencing used immunoSEQ multiplex PCR; TCRdb keeps in-frame clones, though not all of them. Among 700,000 or so clones listed, roughly 88% were seen once. These data were also reused for a study on human thymus T cells.

This clonotype was sampled from a girl less than two years old with a congenital heart defect. Sequences were obtained from thymocytes.

CDR3 bases: TGTGCCACCAGCAGAGATGGTGTTCGCGACAGGGGGCTAGGTCAGCCCCAGCATTTT. Translating it yields CATSRDGVRDRGLGQPQHF. J is TRBJ1-5 and V is TRBV15; TRBD1 matches 10 bases. The trim removed 0 bases at V and 6 bases at J, leaving 14 bases unmatched. This CDR3 has 19 amino acids. The germline gives CDR1 LNHNV, CDR2 YYDKDF (reference sequence).